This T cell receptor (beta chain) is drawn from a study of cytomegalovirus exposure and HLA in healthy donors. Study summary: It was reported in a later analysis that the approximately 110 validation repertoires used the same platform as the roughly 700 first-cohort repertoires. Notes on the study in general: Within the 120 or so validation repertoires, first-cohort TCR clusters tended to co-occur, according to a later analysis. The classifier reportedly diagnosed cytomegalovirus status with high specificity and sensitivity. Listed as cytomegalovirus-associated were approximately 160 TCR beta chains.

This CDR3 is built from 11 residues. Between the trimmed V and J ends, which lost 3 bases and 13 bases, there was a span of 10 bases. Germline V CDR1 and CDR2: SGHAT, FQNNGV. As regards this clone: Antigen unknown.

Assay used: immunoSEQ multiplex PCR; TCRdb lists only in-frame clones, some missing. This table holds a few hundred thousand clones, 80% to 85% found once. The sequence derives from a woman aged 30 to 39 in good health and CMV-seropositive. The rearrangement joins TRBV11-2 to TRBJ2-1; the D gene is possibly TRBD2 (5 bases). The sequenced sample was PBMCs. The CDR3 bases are TGTGCCAGCAGCTTCGGGATTGGACAGTTCTTC. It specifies CASSFGIGQFF.